Listed here are 7 T cell receptor beta chains from one sample, sequenced in a study of cytomegalovirus exposure and HLA in healthy donors. This PCR relied on a set of 60 Vbeta primers and 13 Jbeta primers. Clones were sequenced by immunoSEQ multiplex PCR, and TCRdb holds only the in-frame ones, with some missing. The repertoire holds roughly 72,000 clones, with around 79% as singletons. What was sequenced was PBMCs. These receptors were collected from a woman aged 40 to 50 in good health and CMV-seropositive.

The chain has TRBV5-5 and TRBJ2-3, with 7 bases aligning to TRBD2. Germline V gives CDR1 SGHKS, CDR2 YYEKEE (reference sequence). Germline trimming cut 8 bases from V and 4 bases from J; bases unmatched to any gene: 7. The CDR3 runs 13 residues. CDR3 loop: CASRGSGPDTQYF. CDR3 nucleotide sequence: TGTGCCAGTCGCGGGAGTGGGCCAGATACGCAGTATTTT.

This clone was recorded once. The V and J genes are TRBV18 and TRBJ2-1, with TRBD2 identical over 9 bases. With 7 bases clipped from V and 9 bases from J, the junction kept 10 bases outside the gene matches. Germline CDR1 reads KGHSH; CDR2 reads LQKENI. This CDR3 contains 14 residues. Here the CDR3 DNA reads TGTGCCAGCTGCATAGCGGGAGTTGGGTTTGAGCAGTTCTTC. Its translation is CASCIAGVGFEQFF.

V is TRBV25-1 and J is TRBJ2-3; TRBD2 is a possible D gene (5 bases). Germline values: CDR1 MGHDK, CDR2 SYGVNS. The CDR3 extends over 11 amino acids. The V and J ends lost 6 bases and 6 bases respectively, with 7 bases between them. CDR3 protein: CASSRTDTQYF. The DNA for the CDR3 is TGTGCCAGCAGCCGGACTGATACGCAGTATTTT. The whole variable domain, filled in from reference TRBV25-1 and TRBJ2-3, reads EADIYQTPRYLVIGTGKKITLECSQTMGHDKMYWYQQDPGMELHLIHYSYGVNSTEKGDLSSESTVSRIRTEHFPLTLESARPSHTSQYLCASSRTDTQYFGPGTRLTVL.

In this sample, this clone is medium-sized. This sequence joins TRBV4-1 and TRBJ2-1; the match to TRBD2 covers 8 bases. The CDR3 has 16 residues. V lost 3 bases, J lost 4 bases, and 8 bases stayed unmatched. The V gene's germline CDR1 is MGHRA and CDR2 YSYEKL. The CDR3 DNA sequence: TGCGCCAGCAGCCAGGAAAGCACTAGCGGTTACAATGAGCAGTTCTTC. This encodes CASSQESTSGYNEQFF.

This clone was recorded once. This chain joins TRBV30 and TRBJ1-2; a possible D gene is TRBD1 (5 bases). In germline, CDR1 is GTSNPN, CDR2 SVGIG (reference sequence). This CDR3 comprises 13 residues. V lost 3 bases and J 5 bases, leaving 13 bases between the germline ends. The CDR3, as DNA: TGTGCCTGGAGCCACTCCGGGGGGTATGGCTACACCTTC. Translated, it gives CAWSHSGGYGYTF. The full variable domain, with the rest looked up from reference TRBV30 and TRBJ1-2, is SQTIHQWPATLVQPVGSPLSLECTVEGTSNPNLYWYRQAAGRGLQLLFYSVGIGQISSEVPQNLSASRPQDRQFILSSKKLLLSDSGFYLCAWSHSGGYGYTFGSGTRLTVV.

The chain links TRBV9 to TRBJ1-1, with D perhaps TRBD1 (6 bases). Trimming removed 4 bases at V and 1 base at J, with 8 bases between. This CDR3 has 13 residues. The V gene's germline CDR1 is SGDLS and CDR2 YYNGEE. CDR3 DNA: TGTGCCAGCAGCCTACAGGGGAACACTGAAGCTTTCTTT. Translated: CASSLQGNTEAFF.

The chain employs TRBV6-1 and TRBJ1-1; 7 bases align to TRBD1. Per the germline V gene, CDR1 is MNHNS and CDR2 is SASEGT. This CDR3 has 16 residues. V was clipped by 4 bases and J by 4 bases; unmatched bases: 12. CDR3 coding DNA: TGTGCCAGCAGTGCCAGGACAGGAGGGGGTACCACTGAAGCTTTCTTT. This translates into CASSARTGGGTTEAFF.